This T cell receptor (beta chain) was recovered during a study of OX40 agonist ivuxolimab in advanced cancers. General notes on the study: The costimulatory receptor OX40 (CD134) was targeted by ivuxolimab, a fully human IgG2 agonistic monoclonal antibody. Among the 52 dose-escalation patients, around 19 had hepatocellular carcinoma, roughly 15 melanoma, 9 renal cell carcinoma and 9 head and neck cancer. In the dose-escalation cohort, roughly 80% of patients were male, and the mean age was about 55 years, with a range of about 20 to 79. Prior anti-PD-1, anti-PD-L1 or anti-CTLA-4 therapy was permitted, and checkpoint inhibitors had been received by less than 45% of dose-escalation patients. Three dose-escalation patients achieved partial responses, one with hepatocellular carcinoma and two with cutaneous melanoma. The purpose of peripheral TCRbeta sequencing was to test whether ivuxolimab changed TCR sequence diversity and led to clonal T-cell expansion. The monotherapy dose-escalation portion (N ≈ 52 patients) of the phase I ivuxolimab trial is reported in the paper. Intravenous ivuxolimab was administered to patients every 2 weeks at six dose levels: 0.01, 0.1, 0.3, 1.5, 3 and 10 mg/kg.

The trial excluded patients who had a history of autoimmune disease or were on systemic immunosuppression. Peripheral blood for TCR sequencing was collected from all dose cohorts at baseline, on cycle 4 day 1, and on cycle 7 day 1. Samples were obtained from an open-label, multicenter, first-in-human phase I dose-escalation trial of ivuxolimab. Adults with locally advanced or metastatic head and neck squamous cell, hepatocellular, melanoma or renal cell carcinoma were enrolled in the trial. CD4+ and CD8+ T cells were sorted separately from peripheral blood before TCR sequencing. Genomic DNA was extracted from sorted cells for sequencing of the TCRbeta CDR3 region. The immunoSEQ Assay was used to sequence the TCRbeta CDR3 regions. The table comes from immuneACCESS by way of TCRdb, which keeps in-frame sequences with V and J called. Part of the clones is missing from these tables; in studies checked, under half for an unresolved V gene and the rest for unknown reasons. Within this sample are about 5,000 clones, with roughly two thirds of them counted one time only. About two thirds of the sample is held by the ten biggest clonotypes.

What the authors observed across the whole study: Low levels of normalized T-cell clonal expansion were also seen in some patients who did not respond. At doses from 0.1 to 3.0 mg/kg, clonal expansion was seen in both CD4+ and CD8+ blood T cells between baseline and week 6. Partial responders in the 0.1-3.0 mg/kg groups had among the lowest normalized peripheral clonal expansion, especially among CD8+ T cells. Which antigens the clonally expanded peripheral T cells were specific for was not determined. After ivuxolimab, more expanded clones were found on average in CD8+ T cells than in CD4+ T cells.

Via the germline V gene, CDR1 is MGHRA and CDR2 YSYEKL. There are 18 amino acids in the CDR3, from cysteine to phenylalanine inclusive. Only the CDR3 DNA stays, 54 bases, in frame from base 1. V is shortened by 3 bases, J by 0 bases, and the region joining them spans 17 bases. Concerning this clone itself: The antigen this receptor binds is unknown. One base away there is no much larger clone; base qualities are not given.

This sequence was found in an adult with an advanced solid tumor such as melanoma, head and neck, liver or kidney cancer. The material sequenced was CD4+ or CD8+ T cells sorted from blood, taken in a trial of the OX40 agonist ivuxolimab. The chain uses TRBV4-1 and TRBJ2-2; the D element could tentatively be TRBD1 or TRBD2, as 5 bases agree for each. In nucleotide form, the sequence is TGCGCCAGCAGCCACCCCGGAGAGGGGAAACCGAACACCGGGGAGCTGTTTTTT. Its translation is CASSHPGEGKPNTGELFF.